These 29 T cell receptor beta chains were all obtained from the same sample, sequenced in a study of shared clonotypes between healthy human individuals. TCRdb keeps only in-frame clones here, not all; method: immunoSEQ multiplex PCR. The sample has hundreds of thousands of clones, around 79% seen once. Sequencing was carried out using PBMCs. The receptors were sampled from a woman aged 40 to 55 in good health. Some clones in this sample may be carry-over from other donors' samples.

For this clone: Other DNA sequences within the sample encode an identical CDR3. The chain is built from TRBV15 and TRBJ2-6, with D tentatively TRBD1 or TRBD2 (5 bases each). The CDR3 runs to 15 residues. V lost 1 base to trimming and J lost 1 base, with 5 bases between them. Germline V CDR1 and CDR2: LNHNV, YYDKDF (reference sequence). The CDR3 DNA sequence: TGTGCCACCAGCAGAGGGGGGTCTGGGGCCAACGTCCTGACTTTC. Amino acids: CATSRGGSGANVLTF.

CDR3 sequence reads: CASSIRADQETQYF. CDR3 DNA sequence: TGTGCCAGTAGTATTCGGGCAGATCAAGAGACCCAGTACTTC. The V call is TRBV19, the J call TRBJ2-5; no definite D call. CDR3 length equals 14 residues. V dropped 3 bases and J dropped 2 bases, with 10 bases sitting between them. Germline V gene lookup returns CDR1 LNHDA and CDR2 SQIVND (reference sequence).

The chain links TRBV30 to TRBJ2-7; TRBD2 matches 14 bases. The CDR3 runs to 15 residues. Germline loops: CDR1 GTSNPN, CDR2 SVGIG (reference sequence). The V gene end was trimmed by 5 bases and the J gene end by 4 bases; junction bases not matched to a gene: 7. The CDR3 DNA is TGTGCCTGGCGAGGGACTAGCGGGAGTAGGTACGAGCAGTACTTC. Translation: CAWRGTSGSRYEQYF. Full variable domain (rest looked up from reference TRBV30 and TRBJ2-7): SQTIHQWPATLVQPVGSPLSLECTVEGTSNPNLYWYRQAAGRGLQLLFYSVGIGQISSEVPQNLSASRPQDRQFILSSKKLLLSDSGFYLCAWRGTSGSRYEQYFGPGTRLTVT.

This chain links TRBV29-1 with TRBJ2-3; D not resolved. Germline-derived CDR1 and CDR2 are SQVTM and ANQGSEA. Trimming took off 8 bases at V and 2 bases at J, with 8 bases between the two ends. This CDR3 region has 11 residues. In DNA form, the CDR3 reads TGCAGCACCGGAGTCACAGATACGCAGTATTTT. This gives the protein CSTGVTDTQYF.

The chain links TRBV5-4 to TRBJ2-1, with 16 bases matching TRBD2. CDR1 is SGHNT and CDR2 is YYREEE in the germline V gene (reference sequence). This CDR3 is built from 17 residues. With V trimmed by 3 bases and J by 8 bases, 8 bases remained unmatched. In DNA, the CDR3 is TGTGCCAGCAGCTCCCAGGGACTAGCGGGAGGGCCATATGAGCAGTTCTTC. Its protein is CASSSQGLAGGPYEQFF.

This clone was counted only a few times. V gene TRBV7-3 combines with J gene TRBJ2-2; D is uncertain. Germline assignment: CDR1 SGHTA and CDR2 FQGTGA. The ends were cut back, 2 bases at V and 0 bases at J, with 1 base in the middle. The CDR3 spans 13 residues. The CDR3: CASSLSNTGELFF. Written as DNA, the CDR3 is TGTGCCAGCAGCTTATCGAACACCGGGGAGCTGTTTTTT.

The chain employs TRBV6-5 and TRBJ2-1; 9 nucleotides align to TRBD2. V was pared by 0 bases and J by 5 bases, with 2 bases of the junction left unmatched. CDR1 and CDR2 from the germline V gene are MNHEY and SVGAGI. The length of the CDR3 is 15 residues. CDR3 nucleotides: TGTGCCAGCAGTTACTCCCTAGCGGGAAACAATGAGCAGTTCTTC. Its translation is CASSYSLAGNNEQFF.

This chain links TRBV7-3 with TRBJ2-1; the D call may be TRBD1 or TRBD2 (5 bases each). V was clipped by 0 bases and J by 7 bases, with 16 bases between them. The CDR3 has 16 amino acids. Germline CDR1 and CDR2: SGHTA and FQGTGA. CDR3 region: CASSLTGTNAQNEQFF. DNA for the CDR3: TGTGCCAGCAGCTTAACTGGGACCAACGCCCAGAATGAGCAGTTCTTC. Combining the CDR3 with reference TRBV7-3 and TRBJ2-1 gives the whole variable domain GAGVSQTPSNKVTEKGKYVELRCDPISGHTALYWYRQSLGQGPEFLIYFQGTGAADDSGLPNDRFFAVRPEGSVSTLKIQRTERGDSAVYLCASSLTGTNAQNEQFFGPGTRLTVL.

The chain combines TRBV7-3 with TRBJ2-3; D perhaps matches TRBD2 (6 bases). The V end lost 8 bases, the J end lost 2 bases, and 14 bases lay between the germline ends. Germline CDR1 and CDR2: SGHTA and FQGTGA. This CDR3 has 14 amino acids. The CDR3 spells CASAPLATTDTQYF. Written as DNA, the CDR3 is TGTGCCAGCGCACCCCTAGCGACCACAGATACGCAGTATTTT.

Note on this clone: This CDR3 is also generated by other DNA sequences in the sample. The gene calls are TRBV30 and TRBJ1-5; tentative D call: TRBD1 (6 bases). In germline, CDR1 is GTSNPN, CDR2 SVGIG (reference sequence). Deletions cut 7 bases from V and 5 bases from J, with 12 bases between. The CDR3 spans 12 residues. The CDR3 sequence: CALGAGDQPQHF. In DNA, the CDR3 is TGTGCCTTGGGGGCTGGGGATCAGCCCCAGCATTTT.

The chain joins TRBV7-7 to TRBJ2-3; no firm D call. This CDR3 spans 13 amino acids. V lost 1 base and J 5 bases, leaving 7 bases between the germline ends. Germline lookup yields CDR1 SSHAT and CDR2 FNYEAQ (reference sequence). CDR3 in DNA: TGTGCCAGCAGCTTAGGGATGGGAGATACGCAGTATTTT. As protein: CASSLGMGDTQYF.

This chain connects TRBV28 to TRBJ1-5; weak D call: TRBD1 (5 bases). The germline V gene has CDR1 MDHEN and CDR2 SYDVKM. The germline V and J ends were trimmed by 6 bases and 0 bases, with 24 bases remaining between them. The length of the CDR3 is 19 residues. The DNA of the CDR3 is TGTGCCAGCAGCCCGGCCGGGGACCTACAAATCCATAGCAATCAGCCCCAGCATTTT. It encodes CASSPAGDLQIHSNQPQHF. Complete variable domain (other parts from reference TRBV28 and TRBJ1-5): DVKVTQSSRYLVKRTGEKVFLECVQDMDHENMFWYRQDPGLGLRLIYFSYDVKMKEKGDIPEGYSVSREKKERFSLILESASTNQTSMYLCASSPAGDLQIHSNQPQHFGDGTRLSIL.

The J gene is TRBJ2-3, the V gene TRBV4-3; weak D call: TRBD1 (6 bases). Germline CDR1 LGHNA, CDR2 YSLEER. This CDR3 region has 15 residues. Trimming shortened V by 4 bases and J by 4 bases, and 15 bases separated the two germline ends. The CDR3: CASSLQGHGSDTQYF. The DNA of the CDR3 is TGCGCCAGCAGCCTGCAGGGGCACGGCTCAGATACGCAGTATTTT.

The chain links TRBV19 to TRBJ2-7; 11 bases are a match to TRBD2. After removal of 7 bases from V and 2 bases from J, the junction contained 7 bases not matched to a gene. The CDR3 totals 15 residues. Germline V lookup: CDR1 LNHDA, CDR2 SQIVND (reference sequence). In nucleotides, the CDR3 is TGTGCCAGTACCACGCTAGCGGGGGGAACCTACGAGCAGTACTTC. This sequence encodes CASTTLAGGTYEQYF.

This clone has a count of ten or more. The chain employs TRBV6-4 and TRBJ2-7; D perhaps matches TRBD2 (8 bases). There are 15 residues in the CDR3. CDR1 MRHNA and CDR2 SNTAGT come from the germline V gene. Trimming removed 7 bases at V and 3 bases at J, with 19 bases between. CDR3 nucleotides: TGTGCCAGCATCGAACGGGGGGGACAGCGCTACGAGCAGTACTTC. The encoded protein is CASIERGGQRYEQYF.

J is TRBJ2-3 and V is TRBV6-1; 8 bases are a match to TRBD2. The ends lost 0 bases at V and 1 base at J; junction bases unmatched: 9. This CDR3 has 18 residues. Germline values: CDR1 MNHNS, CDR2 SASEGT. This chain's CDR3 is CASSEAFVAGRGTDTQYF. The CDR3 DNA reads as TGTGCCAGCAGTGAAGCCTTCGTAGCGGGAAGAGGCACAGATACGCAGTATTTT.

The chain couples TRBV6-5 to TRBJ2-2; D is perhaps TRBD1 or TRBD2 (5 bases each). This CDR3 region has 14 residues. CDR1 is MNHEY, CDR2 SVGAGI, per germline. V shed 5 bases and J shed 0 bases, with 7 bases lying between them. CDR3 loop: CASSRDPNTGELFF. CDR3 DNA: TGTGCCAGCAGTCGGGACCCGAACACCGGGGAGCTGTTTTTT.

This clone has only a few counts. The chain has TRBV15 and TRBJ2-1, with 9 bases that match TRBD2. The J segment lost 8 bases and the V segment lost 1 base, leaving 9 bases of the junction unmatched. Per the germline V gene, CDR1 is LNHNV and CDR2 is YYDKDF (reference sequence). CDR3 length: 16 amino acids. The chain's CDR3 is CATSRGYGLAGYEQFF. The CDR3 DNA reads as TGTGCCACCAGCAGAGGATACGGGCTAGCGGGATATGAGCAGTTCTTC.

The gene calls are TRBV9 and TRBJ1-1; D is possibly TRBD1 (6 bases). The CDR3 sequence is 14 residues long. Trimming removed 4 bases from V and 0 bases from J, with 10 bases in between. CDR1 is SGDLS and CDR2 is YYNGEE in the germline V gene. Here the CDR3 DNA reads TGTGCCAGCAGCCCAGGACAGCTGAACACTGAAGCTTTCTTT. The encoded protein is CASSPGQLNTEAFF.

This sequence joins TRBV5-6 and TRBJ2-3; D is unresolved. The V and J ends lost 3 bases and 5 bases respectively, with 13 bases between them. Per the germline V gene, CDR1 is SGHDT and CDR2 is YYEEEE. CDR3 length: 14 residues. CDR3 region: CASSSDWAIDTQYF. The CDR3 nucleotides are TGTGCCAGCAGCTCCGACTGGGCGATAGATACGCAGTATTTT.

This clone was counted once. The V gene is TRBV28, the J gene TRBJ1-1, with D possibly TRBD1 on 6 matching bases. This CDR3 region has 15 residues. Per germline, CDR1 MDHEN and CDR2 SYDVKM. V gave up 5 bases and J gave up 1 base, with 14 bases separating them. DNA for the CDR3: TGTGCCAGCAGTCCCTCAGGGGTCGCGAACACTGAAGCTTTCTTT. It specifies CASSPSGVANTEAFF.

This clone was found once. V usage is TRBV27 and J usage is TRBJ2-3; 7 nucleotides agree with TRBD1. Per germline, CDR1 MNHEY and CDR2 SMNVEV (reference sequence). V lost 3 bases and J lost 2; bases outside the gene matches: 8. The CDR3 is made up of 16 amino acids. The CDR3 region is CASSLGLGTDTDTQYF. In nucleotides, the CDR3 is TGTGCCAGCAGTTTGGGGTTAGGGACAGACACAGATACGCAGTATTTT.

A single count supports this clone. For the CDR3, the DNA is TGTGCCAGCAGTTTTCCCTTTCAGACCTACGAGCAGTACTTC. The encoded protein is CASSFPFQTYEQYF. This chain uses TRBV28 with TRBJ2-7; unclear D gene. The length of the CDR3 is 14 residues. With 3 bases removed from V and 2 bases from J, the gap between germline ends came to 11 bases. Germline V gene data show CDR1 as MDHEN and CDR2 as SYDVKM.

The chain combines TRBV19 with TRBJ2-6; D perhaps matches TRBD1 (6 bases). This CDR3 is built from 18 residues. Germline assignment: CDR1 LNHDA and CDR2 SQIVND (reference sequence). V was pared by 8 bases and J by 0 bases, with 20 bases between. The CDR3 spells CASLNVGQLSSGANVLTF. For the CDR3, the DNA is TGTGCCAGTCTAAATGTAGGACAGTTAAGCTCTGGGGCCAACGTCCTGACTTTC.

V gene TRBV7-9 combines with J gene TRBJ1-4; D might be TRBD1 (5 bases). Germline loops: CDR1 SEHNR, CDR2 FQNEAQ (reference sequence). This CDR3 is built from 15 residues. V gave up 5 bases and J gave up 3 bases, with 13 bases separating them. CDR3 sequence (DNA): TGTGCCAGCAGCGAAAGGGGTTTGCCTAATGAAAAACTGTTTTTT. Protein product: CASSERGLPNEKLFF.

This rearrangement joins TRBV28 to TRBJ2-2, with D perhaps TRBD1 (5 bases). This CDR3 is built from 13 residues. Trimming left V 8 bases short and J 5 bases short, with 12 bases between. Germline CDR1 reads MDHEN; CDR2 reads SYDVKM. DNA for the CDR3: TGTGCCAGCGAGGACATAGGGACCGGGGAGCTGTTTTTT. Translating gives CASEDIGTGELFF.

The V call is TRBV30, the J call TRBJ1-4; 7 bases are a match to TRBD1. CDR1 GTSNPN and CDR2 SVGIG come from the germline V gene (reference sequence). With V trimmed by 5 bases and J by 4 bases, 4 bases remained unmatched. There are 13 residues in the CDR3. The CDR3 loop reads CAWATGFNEKLFF. CDR3 nucleotides: TGTGCCTGGGCGACAGGGTTTAATGAAAAACTGTTTTTT.

V usage is TRBV29-1 and J usage is TRBJ2-2; 11 nucleotides align to TRBD2. J was trimmed by 7 bases and V by 4 bases; bases with no gene match: 5. This CDR3 has 14 amino acids. CDR1 is SQVTM, CDR2 ANQGSEA, per germline. CDR3 nucleotide sequence: TGCAGCGTTGGGCTAGCGGGAGGAATCGGGGAGCTGTTTTTT. Translated: CSVGLAGGIGELFF.

The rearrangement uses TRBV28 and TRBJ2-7; 7 bases agree with TRBD2. Unmatched junction bases numbered 11, after V lost 6 bases and J lost 3 bases. CDR3 length equals 15 residues. CDR1 and CDR2 (germline): MDHEN, SYDVKM. This chain's CDR3 is CASSPLAGPFYEQYF. The CDR3 DNA reads as TGTGCCAGCAGCCCTTTAGCGGGCCCCTTCTACGAGCAGTACTTC.